What follows is one T cell receptor (beta chain) and its context. The antigen it recognizes is unknown. Base qualities are not provided; no much larger clone lies one nucleotide away. These data belong to a study of Tregs in tolerant kidney transplant recipients (dated by TCRdb to the late 2010s). For the wider study: The transplants used related donors with nonmyeloablative bone marrow transplantation, and mixed chimerism in the human trials was transient. The study used TCRbeta sequencing to identify donor-specific regulatory T cells before combined kidney and bone marrow transplantation, then tracked those cells after transplant. Study-wide findings and limitations: For some patients the PCR primers changed over time, which made it impossible to compare the samples from those patients at the nucleotide level. Donor-specific Treg expansion exceeded global Treg expansion in tolerant patients, suggesting antigen-driven rather than nonspecific expansion. Because the study included only a small number of patients, the results must be confirmed in larger populations and under other immunosuppression protocols. Although technical replication error seemed to be minimal, the question of biological reproducibility was not addressed directly. The most biologically relevant and donor-specific TCRbeta repertoire appeared to be identified by expanding Tregs with activated donor B cells.

Read against the paper, the sample's time point label means: blood sample drawn before combined kidney and bone marrow transplant. Thawed PBMCs were FACS-sorted into unstimulated Tregs (CD4+CD25+CD127-), CD4+ non-Tregs (CD4+CD25-), CD4 cells and CD8 cells. Patients were 4 combined kidney and bone marrow transplant recipients from the ITN036ST trial, and only these trial subjects had samples available. Healthy control blood was separated into PBMCs by Ficoll density gradient and cryopreserved, and patient PBMCs were collected both before and after transplant. Trimming takes 3 bases off V and 4 bases off J; junction bases not matched to a gene: 9. Reading from cysteine to phenylalanine, the CDR3 counts 16 amino acids. Just the 48-base CDR3 DNA is kept, in frame starting at base 1. Based on the germline V gene, the CDR1 and CDR2 sequences are SGHRS and YFSETQ. For TCRbeta CDR3 sequencing, genomic DNA from the sorted cells was extracted using the QIAGEN DNeasy Blood and Tissue Kit. High-throughput TCRbeta CDR3 sequencing, which included PCR amplification with bias correction and internal controls, was done commercially through immunoSEQ. The authors' pipeline ran thus. Unique productive TCRbeta sequences were defined by CDR3 nucleotide sequence where primers matched, otherwise by CDR3 amino acid sequence with Vbeta and Jbeta genes. Sorting error was corrected by removing sequences shared between sorted populations at a frequency ratio of 2:1 or less, and the remaining shared sequences were assigned to the higher population. A sequence was defined as donor-reactive if the sequence was expanded at least 5-fold in CFSE-low cells compared with unstimulated cells and had a frequency of at least 0.01% in CFSE-low cells. Jensen-Shannon divergence calculated on the top 100 TCRbeta sequences ranked by frequency was used to measure repertoire divergence. For any sample with multiple sequencing runs, sorting error was corrected in each run separately before the runs were pooled. In its TCRdb copy, this immuneACCESS table keeps in-frame sequences only and misses some clones. Where compared with another copy, unresolved V genes explain less than half of these, and the others have no known cause. V, J and clone size derive from that table, while D and trimming were established from the DNA sequence. The sample table shows roughly 66,000 clones, and roughly 92% are seen once. The leading ten clones occupy approximately 11% of the sample.

The sequence is built from TRBV5-1 and TRBJ2-3; 9 junctional bases match TRBD2. The TCR comes from a human donor who received a combined kidney and bone marrow transplant. The specimen comprised CD8+ T cells from blood, sampled before the transplant. Here the CDR3 is given as CASSSSRGGRPDTQYF. The nucleotides are TGCGCCAGCAGCTCCTCGCGGGGGGGCCGGCCAGATACGCAGTATTTT.